This TCR beta chain derives from a study of molecular identifiers for immune sequencing clone quantification. Notes on the study in general: Identical barcode-sharing TCR molecules could lead to underestimated sizes for highly expanded clones.

The CDR3 is made up of 14 amino acids. The V and J ends lost 3 bases and 3 bases, in that order; junction bases with no gene match: 3. At least ten counts were recorded for this clonotype. Its target is not known. TCRdb recomputed calls from the PCR reads with MiXCR, one row per CDR3 protein. In the table there are about 86,000 distinct CDR3 sequences, more than 20% of which are singletons. This sequence joins TRBV12-3 or TRBV12-4 and TRBJ1-1; 8 bases fit TRBD1. The origin of this receptor is a human donor in good health. Some libraries in this study had Jurkat cell RNA spiked in. The sequencing input was naive CD8+ T cells from blood, with Jurkat cell RNA spiked in. Subset noted: FACS-sorted CD8+CD4-CCR7+CD45RA+ naive T cells. CDR3 protein: CASSLQGAYTEAFF. CDR3 bases: TGTGCCAGCAGTTTGCAGGGGGCCTACACTGAAGCTTTCTTT.